This T cell receptor (beta chain) was identified during a study of Graves' ophthalmopathy and Graves' hyperthyroidism. The wider study: Hyperthyroidism is called stable when no ophthalmopathy develops within 18 months of follow-up.

The authors amplified TCR beta CDR3 regions, and they did so from RNA transcripts for repertoire sequencing. HTBI primers primed a first-round RT-PCR, and a second-round multiplex PCR followed. MiXCR was run by TCRdb on the multiplex PCR reads, yielding one entry per CDR3 protein. Of around 1.1 million distinct CDR3 sequences listed, about 36% are singletons. Study results and limitations: Among expanded thyroid clonotypes above 0.001 frequency, most also occurred in blood.

Each hyperthyroidism patient was newly diagnosed, with under 2 months' duration, and aged 18 to 65. Other autoimmune disease, uncontrolled infection, pregnancy and lactation led to exclusion. Germline V gene sequence: CDR1 SEHNR, CDR2 FQNEAQ (reference sequence). The CDR3 contains 16 residues. A note on this clonotype: Its target is unknown.

What was sequenced was peripheral blood or thyroid tissue (not recorded which). This receptor was taken from an adult man with Graves' hyperthyroidism. The J gene is TRBJ2-7, the V gene TRBV7-9; the match to TRBD1 covers 9 bases. Matching the DNA end better, TRBJ2-5 makes the J call doubtful. The CDR3 loop is CASSLATGTGRETQYF. DNA of the CDR3: TGTGCCAGCAGCTTAGCGACCGGGACAGGGAGGGAGACCCAGTACTTC.